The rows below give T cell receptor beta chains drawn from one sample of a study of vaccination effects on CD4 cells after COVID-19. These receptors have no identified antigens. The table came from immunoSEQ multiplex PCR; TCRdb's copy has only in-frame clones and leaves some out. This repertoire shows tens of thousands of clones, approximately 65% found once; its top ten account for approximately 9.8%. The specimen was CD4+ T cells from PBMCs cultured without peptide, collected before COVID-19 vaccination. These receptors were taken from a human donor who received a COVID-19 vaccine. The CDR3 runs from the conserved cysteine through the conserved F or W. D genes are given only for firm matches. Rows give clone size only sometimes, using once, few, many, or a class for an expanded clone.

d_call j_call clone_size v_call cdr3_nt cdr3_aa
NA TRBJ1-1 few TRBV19 TGTGCCAGTAGTATAAAGGGGGACACTGAAGCTTTCTTT CASSIKGDTEAFF
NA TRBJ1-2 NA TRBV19 TGTGCCAGTTACCGACGGACAGCTCCTACTGGGGTCTATGGCTACACCTTC CASYRRTAPTGVYGYTF
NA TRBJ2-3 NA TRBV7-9 TGTGCCAGCAGCTGGACAGCTATCCGCACAGATACGCAGTATTTT CASSWTAIRTDTQYF
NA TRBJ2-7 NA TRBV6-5 TGTGCCAGCAGGGACCGGGGGACCTCCGAGCAGTACTTC CASRDRGTSEQYF
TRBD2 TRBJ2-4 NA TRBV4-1 TGCGCCAGCAGCCAAGAAACTAGCGGAGTAGCCAAAAACATTCAGTACTTC CASSQETSGVAKNIQYF
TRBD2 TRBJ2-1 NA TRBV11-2 TGTGCCAGCAGCCCATTAGCGGGGGGGATGAATGAGCAGTTCTTC CASSPLAGGMNEQFF
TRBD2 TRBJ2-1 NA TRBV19 TGTGCCAGTAGTCAGACTAGCGGGGCTTTAAATGAGCAGTTCTTC CASSQTSGALNEQFF
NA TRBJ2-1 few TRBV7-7 TGTGCCAGCAGCAACGGGAGAACGGGTTACAATGAGCAGTTCTTC CASSNGRTGYNEQFF
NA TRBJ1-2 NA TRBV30 TGTGCCTGGCTATCAAGGACCAACTATGGCTACACCTTC CAWLSRTNYGYTF
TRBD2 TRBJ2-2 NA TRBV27 TGTGCCAGCAGTTTCGAGCGGGGGTGGAGCGGGGAGCTGTTTTTT CASSFERGWSGELFF
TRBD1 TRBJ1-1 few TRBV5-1 TGCGCCAGCAGCTCAAGACAGGGTTTGTACACTGAAGCTTTCTTT CASSSRQGLYTEAFF
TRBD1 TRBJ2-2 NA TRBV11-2 TGTGCCAGCAGCTGGGGGACAGCGAACACCGGGGAGCTGTTTTTT CASSWGTANTGELFF
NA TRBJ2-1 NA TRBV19 TGTGCCACCTCCCCGTCCCGCGATGAGCAGTTCTTC CATSPSRDEQFF
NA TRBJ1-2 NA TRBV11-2 TGTGCCAGCAGCTCGTCGACAGACTATGGCTACACCTTC CASSSSTDYGYTF
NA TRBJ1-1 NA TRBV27 TGTGCCAGCAGTATTCGGTGGCCCATGAACACTGAAGCTTTCTTT CASSIRWPMNTEAFF
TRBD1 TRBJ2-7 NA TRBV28 TGTGCCAGCAGTGGACAGGGGAAGGGATCCTACGAGCAGTACTTC CASSGQGKGSYEQYF
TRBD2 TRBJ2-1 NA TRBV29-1 TGCAGCGTTGAATCGGGACTAGGTAATGAGCAGTTCTTC CSVESGLGNEQFF
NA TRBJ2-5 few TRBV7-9 TGTGCCAGCAGCGAGAGCTGGGAGGTCGGGGAGACCCAGTACTTC CASSESWEVGETQYF
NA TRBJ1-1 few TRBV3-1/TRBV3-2 TGTGCCAGCAGCCAAGCTGGGGGGTCGGTCACTGAAGCTTTCTTT CASSQAGGSVTEAFF
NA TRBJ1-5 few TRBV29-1 TGCAGCGTCTCCGGGCCTTATAGCAATCAGCCCCAGCATTTT CSVSGPYSNQPQHF
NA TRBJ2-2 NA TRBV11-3 TGTGCCAGCAGCAAAAATTGGGGCCAATTGTCCGCCGGGGAGCTGTTTTTT CASSKNWGQLSAGELFF
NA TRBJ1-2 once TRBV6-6 TGTGCCAGCGGAATGGACAGTAACTATGGCTACACCTTC CASGMDSNYGYTF
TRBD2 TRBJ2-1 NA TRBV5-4 TGTGCCAGCAGCCTACTAGCGGGAGGGGGCAATGAGCAGTTCTTC CASSLLAGGGNEQFF
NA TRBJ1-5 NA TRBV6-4 TGTGCCACCCGTGGGGGGAAATATAGCAATCAGCCCCAGCATTTT CATRGGKYSNQPQHF
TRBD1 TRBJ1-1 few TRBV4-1 TGCGCCAGCAGCCCTCCGGACAGGGGGACCAACACTGAAGCTTTCTTT CASSPPDRGTNTEAFF
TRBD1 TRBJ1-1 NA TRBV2 TGTGCCAGCGGACAGGAGTACACTGAAGCTTTCTTT CASGQEYTEAFF
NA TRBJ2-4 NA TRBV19 TGTGCCAGCAACGGTCCCCGTCCGGATCGGTCCAAAAACATTCAGTACTTC CASNGPRPDRSKNIQYF
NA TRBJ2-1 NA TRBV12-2 TGTGCAAGTCGCCCACAGGGGGGCACTAGCGGGACCTCCTACAATGAGCAGTTCTTC CASRPQGGTSGTSYNEQFF
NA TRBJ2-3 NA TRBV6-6 TGTGCCAGCCTTCCTTCAACAGGGGATACGCAGTATTTT CASLPSTGDTQYF
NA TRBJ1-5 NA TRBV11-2 TGTGCCAGCAGCTTCTCGTCAGGGCGCAATCAGCCCCAGCATTTT CASSFSSGRNQPQHF
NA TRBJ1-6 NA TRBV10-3 TGTGCCATCAGTGACGGAAATAATTCACCCCTCCACTTT CAISDGNNSPLHF
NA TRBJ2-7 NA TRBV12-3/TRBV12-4 TGTGCCAGCTCTAGGGGAGCGGGCTACGAGCAGTACTTC CASSRGAGYEQYF
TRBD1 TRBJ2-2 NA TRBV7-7 TGTGCCAGCAGCATACAGGGGGCCACCGGGGAGCTGTTTTTT CASSIQGATGELFF
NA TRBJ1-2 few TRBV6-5 TGTGCCAGCACGCGGTTAAGCTATGGCTACACCTTC CASTRLSYGYTF
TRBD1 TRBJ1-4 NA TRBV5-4 TGTGCCAGCAGAAATGACAGGGCCTCCGAAAAACTGTTTTTT CASRNDRASEKLFF
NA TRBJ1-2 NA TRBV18 TGTGCCAGCTCACCACCGGCGATCGGGGGCTACACCTTC CASSPPAIGGYTF
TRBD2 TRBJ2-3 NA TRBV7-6 TGTGCCAGCAGCGCGACTAGCGCATATACGCAGTATTTT CASSATSAYTQYF
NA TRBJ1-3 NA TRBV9 TGTGCCAGCAGCGTAAGTGGGACAACCTCTGGAAACACCATATATTTT CASSVSGTTSGNTIYF
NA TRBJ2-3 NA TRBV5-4 TGTGCCAGCAGCGGGGCCTTAAGAGGGGGGGCAGATACGCAGTATTTT CASSGALRGGADTQYF
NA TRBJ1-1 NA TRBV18 TGTGCCAGCTCACCTACAGAGAACACTGAAGCTTTCTTT CASSPTENTEAFF